This T cell receptor beta chain was found in a study of PD-1 blockade in classical Hodgkin lymphoma. Study-level results: Newly diagnosed patients were said to have less baseline TCR diversity than healthy donors did.

Germline CDR1 and CDR2: LGHNA and YSLEER. The CDR3 has 18 residues. Unmatched junction bases numbered 8, after V lost 0 bases and J lost 2 bases. About this clone itself: Its antigen is not identified.

Each and every patient relapsed after autologous stem cell transplantation, and patients got differing brentuximab vedotin exposure. Sequencing was performed with immunoSEQ multiplex PCR; in TCRdb, only in-frame clones are kept and a portion is missing. Found here are tens of thousands of clones, around 80% of them singletons; the top ten hold around a tenth. This TCR was recovered from a human donor with classical Hodgkin lymphoma. Material: peripheral blood mononuclear cells (PBMCs), obtained before the second cycle of nivolumab. This chain links TRBV4-3 with TRBJ2-3; TRBD2 agrees at 10 bases. The CDR3 is CASSQDGPSGGSTDTQYF. CDR3 coding DNA: TGCGCCAGCAGCCAAGATGGTCCTAGCGGGGGATCCACAGATACGCAGTATTTT.